Listed below are T cell receptor beta chains from one sample, sequenced in a study of T cells in tuberculosis. Data came from immunoSEQ multiplex PCR; TCRdb stores just in-frame clones and leaves some out. The sample contains about 59,000 clones, around 81% of which appear only once. Sequencing was done on a sample of CD1b-GMM tetramer-negative cells sorted from PBMCs. The receptors here all came from an adult woman with latent tuberculosis. CDR3s include the opening cysteine and the closing phenylalanine or tryptophan. The D gene is left open where the match is weak. A clone size is listed for some rows: how often the clone was seen (once, few, many), or a class if it is expanded.

j_gene	d_gene	abundance	v_gene	CDR3aa	CDR3nt
TRBJ1-1	.	once	TRBV6-5	CASSYGQPNTEAFF	TGTGCCAGCAGTTACGGGCAGCCGAACACTGAAGCTTTCTTT
TRBJ2-7	TRBD2	few	TRBV7-3	CASSPSLAGTTEQYF	TGTGCCAGCAGCCCCTCACTAGCGGGTACTACCGAGCAGTACTTC
TRBJ2-1	.	.	TRBV2	CASSVSRGAYNEQFF	TGTGCCAGCAGTGTCAGCAGGGGGGCCTACAATGAGCAGTTCTTC
TRBJ2-1	.	.	TRBV11-2	CASSLDYEQFF	TGTGCCAGCAGCTTAGACTATGAGCAGTTCTTC
TRBJ2-3	TRBD2	.	TRBV14	CASSQEGGFTDTQYF	TGTGCCAGCAGCCAAGAGGGGGGGTTCACAGATACGCAGTATTTT
TRBJ2-1	TRBD2	.	TRBV5-5	CASSFLPGGSNNEQFF	TGTGCCAGCAGCTTCCTCCCGGGAGGGAGCAACAATGAGCAGTTCTTC
TRBJ1-1	.	.	TRBV6-5	CASSYRGSRTEAFF	TGTGCCAGCAGTTACCGAGGGAGTAGGACTGAAGCTTTCTTT
TRBJ2-3	.	once	TRBV7-9	CASSLDLSTDTQYF	TGTGCCAGCAGCTTAGACTTGAGCACAGATACGCAGTATTTT
TRBJ2-3	TRBD1	.	TRBV30	CACKIGTGVGDTQYF	TGTGCCTGCAAAATCGGAACAGGGGTGGGAGATACGCAGTATTTT
TRBJ1-1	.	.	TRBV20-1	CSATGVSEAFF	TGCAGTGCTACTGGAGTAAGTGAAGCTTTCTTT
TRBJ2-3	.	.	TRBV6-6	CASSSGDFPDTQYF	TGTGCCAGCAGCTCCGGGGACTTTCCAGATACGCAGTATTTT
TRBJ2-7	TRBD2	.	TRBV5-4	CASSLTGGPDEQYF	TGTGCCAGCAGCTTGACGGGAGGGCCCGACGAGCAGTACTTC
TRBJ1-1	.	.	TRBV18	CASSLSENTEAFF	TGTGCCAGCTCTCTAAGTGAGAACACTGAAGCTTTCTTT
TRBJ2-7	TRBD2	.	TRBV5-4	CASSLGLAGNYEQYF	TGTGCCAGCAGCTTAGGACTAGCGGGTAACTACGAGCAGTACTTC
TRBJ2-1	.	.	TRBV2	CASSEGSSYNEQFF	TGTGCCAGCAGTGAAGGCAGCTCCTACAATGAGCAGTTCTTC
TRBJ1-2	.	.	TRBV30	CAWSVLSRAYGYTF	TGTGCCTGGAGTGTATTAAGTCGCGCCTATGGCTACACCTTC
TRBJ2-7	TRBD1	once	TRBV19	CASSIPTGGIDEQYF	TGTGCCAGTAGTATCCCGACAGGGGGGATTGACGAGCAGTACTTC
TRBJ2-1	TRBD1	few	TRBV28	CASSPGDRGGYNEQFF	TGTGCCAGCAGTCCGGGGGACAGGGGCGGCTACAATGAGCAGTTCTTC
TRBJ1-1	TRBD1	.	TRBV7-2	CASSLGGQGATEAFF	TGTGCCAGCAGCTTAGGGGGACAGGGGGCCACTGAAGCTTTCTTT
TRBJ2-7	TRBD1	.	TRBV5-1	CASSSRTGSYEQYF	TGCGCCAGCAGCTCGCGGACAGGATCCTACGAGCAGTACTTC
TRBJ1-5	.	.	TRBV5-1	CASSPNQGQPQHF	TGCGCCAGCAGCCCTAACCAGGGGCAGCCCCAGCATTTT
TRBJ1-4	TRBD1	.	TRBV4-3	CASSQDPDRVGEKLFF	TGCGCCAGCAGCCAAGATCCGGACAGGGTCGGCGAAAAACTGTTTTTT
TRBJ2-1	.	.	TRBV15	CATRLLYEQFF	TGTGCCACGCGACTACTCTATGAGCAGTTCTTC
TRBJ1-5	.	.	TRBV30	CAWRGQGRDQPQHF	TGTGCCTGGAGGGGGCAGGGGAGAGATCAGCCCCAGCATTTT
TRBJ1-4	.	.	TRBV4-1	CASSQDRRQGNEKLFF	TGCGCCAGCAGCCAAGATAGGAGGCAGGGGAATGAAAAACTGTTTTTT
TRBJ2-2	.	.	TRBV18	CASSPIKLTGELFF	TGTGCCAGCTCACCAATCAAGCTCACCGGGGAGCTGTTTTTT
TRBJ1-5	.	.	TRBV23-1	CASSQGPPNQPQHF	TGCGCCAGCAGTCAAGGCCCGCCTAATCAGCCCCAGCATTTT
TRBJ2-7	TRBD2	.	TRBV27	CASSLCTRTLYWGGYEQYF	TGTGCCAGCAGTTTATGTACCAGGACACTTTACTGGGGGGGTTACGAGCAGTACTTC
TRBJ1-2	.	.	TRBV5-4	CASSSSTEARGYGYTF	TGTGCCAGCAGTTCATCGACGGAGGCCCGGGGCTATGGCTACACCTTC
TRBJ2-2	.	.	TRBV27	CASSLSNRARTGELFF	TGTGCCAGCAGTTTATCGAACAGGGCGCGGACCGGGGAGCTGTTTTTT
TRBJ2-1	TRBD1	.	TRBV10-3	CAISGPPLDRGINEQFF	TGTGCCATCAGTGGACCCCCATTGGACAGGGGAATCAATGAGCAGTTCTTC
TRBJ2-7	TRBD1	.	TRBV10-3	CAIGDRGYEQYF	TGTGCCATCGGGGACAGGGGGTACGAGCAGTACTTC
TRBJ2-3	.	.	TRBV7-9	CASTLRGTSTDTQYF	TGTGCCAGCACTTTACGGGGAACTAGCACAGATACGCAGTATTTT
TRBJ2-3	TRBD2	once	TRBV9	CASSAPSGRTDTQYF	TGTGCCAGCAGCGCGCCTAGCGGGAGGACAGATACGCAGTATTTT
TRBJ2-1	.	.	TRBV9	CASSVGRNSYNEQFF	TGTGCCAGCAGCGTAGGGCGGAACTCCTACAATGAGCAGTTCTTC
TRBJ1-1	TRBD1	few	TRBV2	CASSWGQGRMNTEAFF	TGTGCCAGCAGCTGGGGACAGGGGAGAATGAACACTGAAGCTTTCTTT
TRBJ1-3	.	once	TRBV5-1	CASSSWGDTGNTIYF	TGCGCCAGCAGCTCTTGGGGGGATACTGGAAACACCATATATTTT
TRBJ2-6	TRBD1	.	TRBV7-9	CASRWTGFGANVLTF	TGTGCCAGCAGATGGACAGGGTTCGGGGCCAACGTCCTGACTTTC
TRBJ2-7	TRBD1	few	TRBV28	CASRTGSYEQYF	TGTGCCAGCCGGACAGGCTCCTACGAGCAGTACTTC
TRBJ1-1	.	few	TRBV4-2	CASSQDPGGSGDTEAFF	TGTGCCAGCAGCCAAGATCCTGGAGGGTCGGGGGACACTGAAGCTTTCTTT
TRBJ2-1	TRBD1	.	TRBV7-2	CASSRRQGINEQFF	TGTGCCAGCAGCCGGAGACAGGGGATAAATGAGCAGTTCTTC
TRBJ2-2	TRBD2	.	TRBV9	CASSSGLEGTGELFF	TGTGCCAGCAGCTCAGGACTAGAGGGCACCGGGGAGCTGTTTTTT
TRBJ2-4	.	.	TRBV5-6	CASSRDSRYIQYF	TGTGCCAGCAGCCGTGACAGTAGGTACATTCAGTACTTC
TRBJ1-1	.	once	TRBV19	CASSVTVNTEAFF	TGTGCCAGTAGTGTGACAGTGAACACTGAAGCTTTCTTT
TRBJ1-6	.	.	TRBV6-5	CASSSEADSPLHF	TGTGCCAGCAGTTCCGAGGCAGATTCACCCCTCCACTTT
TRBJ1-4	.	.	TRBV2	CASRRTEASEKLFF	TGTGCCAGCAGGAGGACAGAGGCCTCTGAAAAACTGTTTTTT
TRBJ2-7	TRBD1	.	TRBV27	CASSLTGTGPYEQYF	TGTGCCAGCAGTTTAACCGGGACAGGCCCCTACGAGCAGTACTTC
TRBJ2-7	.	.	TRBV5-1	CASSPPGGAREQYF	TGCGCCAGCAGCCCCCCGGGTGGGGCGCGCGAGCAGTACTTC
TRBJ1-2	TRBD1	.	TRBV30	CASGQDYGYTF	TGTGCCTCCGGACAGGACTATGGCTACACCTTC
TRBJ2-3	TRBD2	few	TRBV7-8	CASSPGALAGVSTDTQYF	TGTGCCAGCAGCCCCGGTGCTCTAGCGGGAGTGTCGACAGATACGCAGTATTTT
TRBJ2-6	.	few	TRBV27	CASSFLGANVLTF	TGTGCCAGCAGTTTTCTTGGGGCCAACGTCCTGACTTTC
TRBJ2-7	.	.	TRBV18	CASSPRRGSPTYYEQYF	TGTGCCAGCTCACCAAGGCGGGGATCCCCCACTTACTACGAGCAGTACTTC
TRBJ1-2	TRBD1	.	TRBV4-3	CASSQGSPRQGANYGYTF	TGCGCCAGCAGCCAAGGAAGCCCCCGACAGGGTGCTAACTATGGCTACACCTTC
TRBJ1-1	.	.	TRBV28	CASSLRRVRTEAFF	TGTGCCAGCAGTTTACGCAGGGTACGCACTGAAGCTTTCTTT
TRBJ2-5	TRBD1	.	TRBV27	CASSPGTGQKTQYF	TGTGCCAGCAGCCCGGGGACAGGTCAAAAGACCCAGTACTTC
TRBJ2-7	TRBD2	.	TRBV11-3	CASSSGGGFGNEQYF	TGTGCCAGCAGCTCGGGGGGGGGATTCGGAAACGAGCAGTACTTC
TRBJ2-3	TRBD2	.	TRBV27	CASSRKGLAVRRTDTQYF	TGTGCCAGCAGTCGGAAGGGACTAGCGGTCCGTCGCACAGATACGCAGTATTTT
TRBJ2-2	.	.	TRBV19	CASSIQNTGELFF	TGTGCCAGTAGTATACAAAACACCGGGGAGCTGTTTTTT
TRBJ2-2	.	.	TRBV5-1	CASSLEGERGTGELFF	TGCGCCAGCAGCTTGGAGGGGGAGAGGGGCACCGGGGAGCTGTTTTTT